The next 22 T cell receptor beta chains were all read from a single sample in a study of cytomegalovirus exposure and HLA in healthy donors (dated by TCRdb to about 2017). Libraries were constructed by the immunoSEQ multiplex PCR assay. The multiplex PCR relied on a mix of 60 forward primers for TCR Vbeta segments and 13 reverse primers for TCR Jbeta segments. The immuneACCESS repertoire file appears here via TCRdb, limited to in-frame rearrangements. These files lack a portion of the clones; in checked studies, under half of the deficit traces to unresolved V genes, and the cause of the others is not known. Per the sample table, the count is about 120,000 clones. Approximately 1.6% of the sample rests with the top ten. Specimen: PBMCs. These receptors all stem from a woman in her thirties or forties in good health and CMV-seropositive.

The genes are TRBV28 and TRBJ1-4; TRBD1 agrees at 7 bases. CDR3 length equals 17 residues. The germline CDR1 and CDR2 sequences are MDHEN and SYDVKM. V was pared by 5 bases and J by 2 bases, with 11 bases of the junction left unmatched. The CDR3 coding sequence is TGTGCCAGCAGTACGACAGGGAAGGTTGGGACTAATGAAAAACTGTTTTTT. Protein sequence: CASSTTGKVGTNEKLFF.

The gene calls are TRBV7-9 and TRBJ2-2, with 14 bases fitting TRBD2. CDR1 and CDR2 from the germline V gene are SEHNR and FQNEAQ (reference sequence). Trimming at V came to 4 bases and at J to 9 bases, leaving 4 bases not matched to a gene. The CDR3 covers 15 residues. This chain's CDR3 is CASSSGLAGVWELFF. The DNA for the CDR3 is TGTGCCAGCAGCTCGGGACTAGCGGGAGTCTGGGAGCTGTTTTTT.

The chain has TRBV11-2 and TRBJ2-7; no firm D call. CDR3 length: 14 residues. V shed 1 base and J shed 3 bases, with 10 bases lying between them. From germline, CDR1 is SGHAT and CDR2 FQNNGV. The CDR3 loop is CASSLGSSFYEQYF. The CDR3 DNA follows: TGTGCCAGCAGCTTAGGTAGCTCATTCTACGAGCAGTACTTC.

This chain connects TRBV5-1 to TRBJ2-2, with a possible D match to TRBD2 (5 bases). Between the trimmed V and J ends, which lost 3 bases and 3 bases, there was a span of 12 bases. Germline V CDR1 and CDR2: SGHRS, YFSETQ. There are 15 residues in the CDR3. The CDR3 DNA reads as TGCGCCAGCAGCTCGACTAAACTGTACACCGGGGAGCTGTTTTTT. It specifies CASSSTKLYTGELFF.

The chain employs TRBV7-6 and TRBJ1-2; possible D gene TRBD1, 5 bases. V shed 6 bases and J shed 2 bases, with 16 bases lying between them. CDR1 is SGHVS, CDR2 FNYEAQ, per germline. The CDR3 is 15 amino acids. The CDR3 loop reads CASSIDIGGNYGYTF. The CDR3 DNA follows: TGTGCCAGCAGTATCGATATCGGGGGGAACTATGGCTACACCTTC.

This chain's CDR3 is CASSPPPRHSSTDTQYF. The CDR3 DNA reads as TGCGCCAGCAGCCCTCCCCCAAGACATTCGAGCACAGATACGCAGTATTTT. The rearrangement joins TRBV4-1 to TRBJ2-3; D is uncertain. Germline V gene lookup returns CDR1 MGHRA and CDR2 YSYEKL. The V end was cut by 4 bases, the J end by 0 bases, with 17 bases between. The CDR3 is made up of 17 amino acids.

V gene TRBV28 combines with J gene TRBJ2-1; possibly TRBD2 for D (6 bases). The CDR3 length is 16 residues. Germline V gives CDR1 MDHEN, CDR2 SYDVKM. The V end lost 4 bases, the J end lost 6 bases, and 19 bases lay between the germline ends. CDR3 region: CASSSLYSLAGNEQFF. The CDR3, as DNA: TGTGCCAGCAGTTCGCTTTACTCACTAGCCGGCAATGAGCAGTTCTTC.

The chain has TRBV2 and TRBJ1-5; TRBD1 agrees at 9 bases. V lost 6 bases to trimming and J lost 0 bases; unmatched junction nucleotides: 9. This CDR3 spans 17 amino acids. CDR1 is SNHLY and CDR2 is FYNNEI in the germline V gene. Written as DNA, the CDR3 is TGTGCCAGCAGCACCGGGACAGGGCGATATAGCAATCAGCCCCAGCATTTT. This encodes CASSTGTGRYSNQPQHF. Complete variable domain (other parts from reference TRBV2 and TRBJ1-5): EPEVTQTPSHQVTQMGQEVILRCVPISNHLYFYWYRQILGQKVEFLVSFYNNEISEKSEIFDDQFSVERPDGSNFTLKIRSTKLEDSAMYFCASSTGTGRYSNQPQHFGDGTRLSIL.

CDR3 region: CASKERVETQYF. Here the CDR3 DNA reads TGTGCCAGCAAGGAGCGAGTAGAGACCCAGTACTTC. J is TRBJ2-5 and V is TRBV11-2; D ambiguous. V lost 7 bases, J lost 4 bases, and 10 bases lay in between. Germline CDR1 is SGHAT and CDR2 is FQNNGV. CDR3 length: 12 amino acids. Full variable domain (outside the CDR3, taken from reference TRBV11-2 and TRBJ2-5): EAGVAQSPRYKIIEKRQSVAFWCNPISGHATLYWYQQILGQGPKLLIQFQNNGVVDDSQLPKDRFSAERLKGVDSTLKIQPAKLEDSAVYLCASKERVETQYFGPGTRLLVL.

The V gene is TRBV6-6, the J gene TRBJ2-7; no clear D. Between the trimmed V and J ends, which lost 4 bases and 7 bases, there was a span of 8 bases. The CDR3 covers 11 residues. Germline V CDR1 and CDR2: MNHNY, SVGAGI (reference sequence). CDR3 in DNA: TGTGCCAGCAGTTCTCGGTGGGAGCAGTACTTC. Amino acid sequence: CASSSRWEQYF.

The chain has TRBV7-9 and TRBJ2-3, with TRBD2 identical over 8 bases. V lost 2 bases and J lost 5; bases outside the gene matches: 12. CDR1 is SEHNR and CDR2 is FQNEAQ in the germline V gene (reference sequence). The CDR3 is 17 residues long. CDR3 protein: CASSLLAGGGPEDTQYF. CDR3 sequence (DNA): TGTGCCAGCAGCTTACTAGCGGGCGGAGGGCCGGAAGATACGCAGTATTTT.

The chain employs TRBV5-1 and TRBJ2-2; TRBD1 agrees at 8 bases. J was trimmed by 6 bases and V by 4 bases; bases with no gene match: 8. CDR1 is SGHRS and CDR2 is YFSETQ in the germline V gene. This CDR3 comprises 15 residues. The CDR3, as DNA: TGCGCCAGCAGCCAGACAGGGGTGGCCCCCGGGGAGCTGTTTTTT. This gives the protein CASSQTGVAPGELFF. Based on the CDR3 plus reference TRBV5-1 and TRBJ2-2, the full variable domain is KAGVTQTPRYLIKTRGQQVTLSCSPISGHRSVSWYQQTPGQGLQFLFEYFSETQRNKGNFPGRFSGRQFSNSRSEMNVSTLELGDSALYLCASSQTGVAPGELFFGEGSRLTVL.

The V gene is TRBV19, the J gene TRBJ2-2, with TRBD2 matching 7 bases. Germline V gene data show CDR1 as LNHDA and CDR2 as SQIVND (reference sequence). V was clipped by 8 bases and J by 6 bases; unmatched bases: 6. This CDR3 spans 13 amino acids. The CDR3 sequence: CASEAGVAGELFF. DNA for the CDR3: TGTGCCAGTGAGGCGGGAGTGGCCGGGGAGCTGTTTTTT.

J is TRBJ2-1 and V is TRBV5-1; TRBD2 matches at 9 bases. The germline V gene has CDR1 SGHRS and CDR2 YFSETQ. This CDR3 contains 16 residues. V was pared by 0 bases and J by 4 bases, with 5 bases of the junction left unmatched. This CDR3 is CASSLAPTSGYNEQFF. The CDR3 bases are TGCGCCAGCAGCTTGGCCCCGACTAGCGGTTACAATGAGCAGTTCTTC.

This chain's CDR3 is CASSIDSLRETQYF. The CDR3 DNA follows: TGTGCCAGTAGTATAGACTCCCTACGGGAGACCCAGTACTTC. The chain uses TRBV19 and TRBJ2-5; no reliable D call. Germline CDR1 LNHDA, CDR2 SQIVND (reference sequence). V shed 0 bases and J shed 5 bases, with 10 bases lying between them. The CDR3 spans 14 residues.

The gene calls are TRBV19 and TRBJ1-1; tentatively, D is TRBD1 (6 bases). Trimming cost V 6 bases and J 5 bases, with 16 bases left between them. This CDR3 has 14 residues. Germline CDR1 is LNHDA and CDR2 is SQIVND (reference sequence). The CDR3 here is CASRPEGGSTEAFF. In DNA, the CDR3 is TGTGCCAGTAGGCCAGAGGGGGGGAGTACTGAAGCTTTCTTT.

This chain links TRBV5-1 with TRBJ2-3; 9 positions match TRBD1. Per the germline V gene, CDR1 is SGHRS and CDR2 is YFSETQ. There are 15 residues in the CDR3. Trimming at V came to 3 bases and at J to 3 bases, leaving 5 bases not matched to a gene. The CDR3: CASSWGQGSTDTQYF. In nucleotides, the CDR3 is TGCGCCAGCAGCTGGGGACAGGGTTCAACAGATACGCAGTATTTT.

V is TRBV6-6 and J is TRBJ2-7, with D possibly being TRBD2 (6 bases). V lost 5 bases, J lost 3 bases, and 14 bases lay in between. This CDR3 has 14 amino acids. Germline-derived CDR1 and CDR2 are MNHNY and SVGAGI (reference sequence). The CDR3 loop reads CASSHPPSDYEQYF. CDR3 DNA sequence: TGTGCCAGCAGTCATCCGCCTAGCGACTACGAGCAGTACTTC.

The chain combines TRBV19 with TRBJ2-7, with TRBD1 as a possible D gene (5 bases). This CDR3 is built from 15 residues. CDR1 and CDR2 from the germline V gene are LNHDA and SQIVND (reference sequence). Between the trimmed V and J ends, which lost 8 bases and 5 bases, there was a span of 22 bases. CDR3 sequence: CASREETWGPDEQYF. The DNA of the CDR3 is TGTGCCAGTCGAGAGGAAACTTGGGGCCCAGACGAGCAGTACTTC.

The genes are TRBV4-3 and TRBJ2-7; 7 nucleotides agree with TRBD1. With 0 bases clipped from V and 7 bases from J, the junction kept 15 bases outside the gene matches. CDR1 LGHNA and CDR2 YSLEER come from the germline V gene. This CDR3 comprises 17 residues. The CDR3 coding sequence is TGCGCCAGCAGCCAAGAGTTGCGAAGCAGGACAGGCAGGGAGCAGTACTTC. Translating gives CASSQELRSRTGREQYF.

This rearrangement joins TRBV5-5 to TRBJ2-1; 8 bases fit TRBD1. The CDR3 is made up of 15 amino acids. Germline values: CDR1 SGHKS, CDR2 YYEKEE (reference sequence). After removal of 3 bases from V and 5 bases from J, the junction contained 7 bases not matched to a gene. The CDR3 sequence: CASSSQGTGDNEQFF. CDR3 in DNA: TGTGCCAGCAGCTCACAGGGGACAGGAGACAATGAGCAGTTCTTC.

The chain links TRBV6-5 to TRBJ2-5; 12 positions agree with TRBD2. The ends lost 4 bases at V and 1 base at J; junction bases unmatched: 4. The germline CDR1 and CDR2 sequences are MNHEY and SVGAGI. CDR3 length: 16 residues. This chain's CDR3 is CASSSLGLAGQETQYF. The CDR3 DNA sequence: TGTGCCAGCAGTTCTCTGGGACTAGCGGGCCAAGAGACCCAGTACTTC.